This T cell receptor (beta chain) emerged from a study of T cell responses to AZD1222 COVID-19 vaccine. The protocol was immunoSEQ multiplex PCR, while the TCRdb copy is restricted to in-frame clones and leaves out a portion. The profile shows about 130,000 clones, about 88% of them singletons. Study-wide results and caveats: The repertoires were collected only after the peak T cell response. Donor demographics were predominantly white British with a female majority; clonal diversity may be underestimated. Recipients of AZD1222 seropositive at baseline numbered only 6 or 7.

Notes on this clone: Its specificity is unknown.

The source material was peripheral blood, sampled on day 0 of AZD1222 vaccination. The receptor was isolated from an adult in good health.

The CDR3 DNA is TGTGCCAGCAGCCAAGATCGGGGGACAGTCGGTGGAAAACTGTTTTTT. It specifies CASSQDRGTVGGKLFF. The chain links TRBV3-1 (or the pseudogene TRBV3-2) to TRBJ1-4; 7 bases map to TRBD1. Germline V CDR1 and CDR2: LGHDT, YNNKEL (reference sequence). The CDR3 length is 16 residues. Trimming at V came to 0 bases and at J to 10 bases, leaving 11 bases not matched to a gene.